The 9 T cell receptor beta chains below all came from one sample that was sequenced in a study of blood T cell repertoires in COVID-19. Method: immunoSEQ multiplex PCR; TCRdb's copy keeps in-frame clones and lacks some. The sample gives hundreds of thousands of clones, 75% to 95% of which show up once; under 2.5% is in the top ten. Sequenced input: PBMCs or T cells enriched from blood (not recorded which). Receptors were obtained from a woman aged 18-29 years who had recovered from COVID-19.

With regard to this clone: At one of its ends the junction is not consistent with the germline gene, which may arise from a read error. V usage is TRBV11-2 and J usage is TRBJ2-7, with D possibly being TRBD1 (6 bases). The CDR3 has 13 amino acids. The V gene's germline CDR1 is SGHAT and CDR2 FQNNGV. CDR3 DNA sequence: TGTGCCAGCAGGGGGGTAGGGGGATACGCGCAGTACTTC. Its protein is CASRGVGGYAQYF.

The rearrangement joins TRBV27 to TRBJ1-1, with D perhaps TRBD1 (6 bases). With 4 bases removed from V and 11 bases from J, the gap between germline ends came to 17 bases. Per germline, CDR1 MNHEY and CDR2 SMNVEV (reference sequence). The CDR3 is made up of 13 amino acids. Written as DNA, the CDR3 is TGTGCCAGCAGTTCTACCGGGGGGCGCTTGGCTTTCTTT. Protein sequence: CASSSTGGRLAFF.

The chain employs TRBV18 and TRBJ2-6; TRBD1 aligns across 7 bases. Losses at the gene ends were 8 bases for V and 0 bases for J; bases not matched to a gene: 10. CDR1 KGHSH and CDR2 LQKENI come from the germline V gene. This CDR3 spans 17 amino acids. CDR3 bases: TGTGCCAGCACAAAGGGACAGCATACCTCTGGGGCCAACGTCCTGACTTTC. The encoded protein is CASTKGQHTSGANVLTF.

V gene TRBV28 combines with J gene TRBJ2-7; 9 bases are a match to TRBD2. J gave up 6 bases and V 0 bases, and 6 bases lay outside the gene matches. This CDR3 contains 15 residues. Per the germline V gene, CDR1 is MDHEN and CDR2 is SYDVKM. In DNA form, the CDR3 reads TGTGCCAGCAGTTTATGGGCGGGAGGGCCGCGCGAGCAGTACTTC. Translation: CASSLWAGGPREQYF.

The V gene is TRBV27, the J gene TRBJ2-7, with 8 bases fitting TRBD2. The CDR3 has 14 amino acids. The ends lost 5 bases at V and 6 bases at J; junction bases unmatched: 9. Germline assignment: CDR1 MNHEY and CDR2 SMNVEV (reference sequence). The CDR3 DNA reads as TGTGCCAGCAGTCCAGCGGGAGAACTAGGCGAGCAGTACTTC. It specifies CASSPAGELGEQYF.

The chain employs TRBV4-3 and TRBJ2-3, with 9 bases that match TRBD2. CDR1 is LGHNA and CDR2 is YSLEER in the germline V gene. The CDR3 extends over 16 amino acids. V lost 2 bases, J lost 4 bases, and 7 bases stayed unmatched. In DNA form, the CDR3 reads TGCGCCAGCAGCCAAATTAGCGGGGGAACGGCAGATACGCAGTATTTT. This codes for CASSQISGGTADTQYF.

The genes are TRBV28 and TRBJ1-5; D not certain. Per germline, CDR1 MDHEN and CDR2 SYDVKM. This CDR3 has 12 residues. Between the trimmed V and J ends, which lost 8 bases and 5 bases, there was a span of 10 bases. The CDR3 coding sequence is TGTGCCAGCGCGCAAACGGATCAGCCCCAGCATTTT. It codes for CASAQTDQPQHF.

This rearrangement joins TRBV19 to TRBJ1-4, with TRBD1 matching over 10 bases. CDR1 LNHDA and CDR2 SQIVND come from the germline V gene (reference sequence). The CDR3 runs to 16 residues. Trimming at V came to 3 bases and at J to 7 bases, leaving 8 bases not matched to a gene. The CDR3 sequence is CASSISRGTGAEKLFF. CDR3 in DNA: TGTGCCAGTAGTATTAGCCGCGGGACAGGGGCTGAAAAACTGTTTTTT.

The chain couples TRBV10-3 to TRBJ2-7; possible D gene TRBD1, 5 bases. The CDR3 is 14 amino acids. Per the germline V gene, CDR1 is ENHRY and CDR2 is SYGVKD. V lost 5 bases, J lost 7 bases, and 18 bases lay in between. The CDR3 reads CAISPTVPNGEQYF. The CDR3 DNA reads as TGTGCCATCAGTCCGACAGTTCCCAATGGAGAGCAGTACTTC.